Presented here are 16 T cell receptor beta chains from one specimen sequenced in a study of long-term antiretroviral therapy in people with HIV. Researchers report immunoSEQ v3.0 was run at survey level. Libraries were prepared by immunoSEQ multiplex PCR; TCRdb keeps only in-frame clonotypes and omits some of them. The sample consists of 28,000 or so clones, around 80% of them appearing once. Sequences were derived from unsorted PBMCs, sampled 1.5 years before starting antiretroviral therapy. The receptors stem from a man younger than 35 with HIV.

The CDR3 reads CASSQDRQGAETQYF. The CDR3 DNA reads TGCGCCAGCAGCCAAGATAGGCAGGGGGCGGAGACCCAGTACTTC. The chain combines TRBV4-1 with TRBJ2-5; the match to TRBD1 covers 8 bases. CDR1 and CDR2 from the germline V gene are MGHRA and YSYEKL. This CDR3 contains 15 residues. V trimming: 0 bases; J trimming: 5 bases; junction bases outside the gene matches: 5.

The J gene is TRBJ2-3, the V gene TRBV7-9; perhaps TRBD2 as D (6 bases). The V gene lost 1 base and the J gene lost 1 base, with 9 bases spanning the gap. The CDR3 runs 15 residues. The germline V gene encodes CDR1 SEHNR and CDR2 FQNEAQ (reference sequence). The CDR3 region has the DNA TGTGCCAGCAGCTTAGTTTCGGGGGGCACAGATACGCAGTATTTT. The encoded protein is CASSLVSGGTDTQYF.

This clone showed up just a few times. In nucleotides, the CDR3 is TGTGCCAGTAACCGGGGAAACCAGCCCCAGCATTTT. Its translation is CASNRGNQPQHF. The chain couples TRBV19 to TRBJ1-5; no reliable D call. The CDR3 has 12 amino acids. V shed 7 bases and J shed 7 bases, with 11 bases lying between them. From germline, CDR1 is LNHDA and CDR2 SQIVND (reference sequence).

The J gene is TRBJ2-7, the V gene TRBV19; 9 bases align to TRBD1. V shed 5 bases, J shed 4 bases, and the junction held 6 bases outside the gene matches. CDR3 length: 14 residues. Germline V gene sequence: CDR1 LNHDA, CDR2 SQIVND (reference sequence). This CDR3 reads CASSPGTGIYEQYF. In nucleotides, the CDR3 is TGTGCCAGTAGTCCCGGGACAGGGATTTACGAGCAGTACTTC. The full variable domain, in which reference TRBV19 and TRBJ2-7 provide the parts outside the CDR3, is DGGITQSPKYLFRKEGQNVTLSCEQNLNHDAMYWYRQDPGQGLRLIYYSQIVNDFQKGDIAEGYSVSREKKESFPLTVTSAQKNPTAFYLCASSPGTGIYEQYFGPGTRLTVT.

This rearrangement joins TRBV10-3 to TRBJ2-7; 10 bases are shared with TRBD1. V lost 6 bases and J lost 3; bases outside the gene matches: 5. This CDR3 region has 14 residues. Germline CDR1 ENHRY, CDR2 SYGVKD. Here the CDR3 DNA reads TGTGCCATCAGCCCGGGACAGGGGTACTACGAGCAGTACTTC. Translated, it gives CAISPGQGYYEQYF.

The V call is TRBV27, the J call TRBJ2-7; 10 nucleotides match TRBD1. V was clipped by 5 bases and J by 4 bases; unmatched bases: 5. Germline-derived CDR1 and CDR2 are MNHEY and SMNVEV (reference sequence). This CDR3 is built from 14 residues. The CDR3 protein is CASSHGTGAYEQYF. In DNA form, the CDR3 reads TGTGCCAGCAGTCACGGGACAGGGGCATACGAGCAGTACTTC.

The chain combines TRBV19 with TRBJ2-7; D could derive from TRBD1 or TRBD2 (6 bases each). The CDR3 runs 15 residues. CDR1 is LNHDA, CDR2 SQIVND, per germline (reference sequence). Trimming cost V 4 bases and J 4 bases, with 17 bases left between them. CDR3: CASSTLLGGSYEQYF. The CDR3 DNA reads TGTGCCAGTAGTACCCTCCTAGGGGGGTCGTACGAGCAGTACTTC.

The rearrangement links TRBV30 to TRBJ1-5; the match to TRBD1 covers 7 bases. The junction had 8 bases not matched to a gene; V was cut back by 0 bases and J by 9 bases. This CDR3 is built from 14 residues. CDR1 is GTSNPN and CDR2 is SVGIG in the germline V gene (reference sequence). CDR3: CAWSVGQGDGPQHF. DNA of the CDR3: TGTGCCTGGAGTGTAGGGCAGGGGGATGGGCCCCAGCATTTT. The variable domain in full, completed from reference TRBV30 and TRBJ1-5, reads SQTIHQWPATLVQPVGSPLSLECTVEGTSNPNLYWYRQAAGRGLQLLFYSVGIGQISSEVPQNLSASRPQDRQFILSSKKLLLSDSGFYLCAWSVGQGDGPQHFGDGTRLSIL.

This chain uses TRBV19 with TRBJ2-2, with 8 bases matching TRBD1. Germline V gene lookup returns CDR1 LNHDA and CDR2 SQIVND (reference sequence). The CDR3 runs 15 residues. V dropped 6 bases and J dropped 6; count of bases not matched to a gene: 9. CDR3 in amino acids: CASRRQGAESGELFF. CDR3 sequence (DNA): TGTGCCAGTAGGAGGCAGGGGGCAGAATCCGGGGAGCTGTTTTTT.

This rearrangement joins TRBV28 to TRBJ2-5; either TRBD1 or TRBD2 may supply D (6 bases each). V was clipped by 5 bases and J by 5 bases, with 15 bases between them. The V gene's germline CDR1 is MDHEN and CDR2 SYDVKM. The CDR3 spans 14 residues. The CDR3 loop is CASSPRLGGETQYF. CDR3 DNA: TGTGCCAGCAGTCCACGGTTGGGGGGCGAGACCCAGTACTTC.

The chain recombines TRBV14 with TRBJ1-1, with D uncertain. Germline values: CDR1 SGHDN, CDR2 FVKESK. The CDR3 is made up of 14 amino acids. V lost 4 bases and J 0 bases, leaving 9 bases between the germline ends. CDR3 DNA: TGTGCCAGCAGCCCCGTTGGGGTGAACACTGAAGCTTTCTTT. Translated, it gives CASSPVGVNTEAFF.

The CDR3 nucleotides are TGTGCCAGCAGTTTTTCGGGGACAGATACGCAGTATTTT. Protein: CASSFSGTDTQYF. The chain has TRBV27 and TRBJ2-3; a possible D gene is TRBD2 (5 bases). CDR3 length: 13 amino acids. V dropped 3 bases and J dropped 3 bases, with 7 bases sitting between them. Germline CDR1 is MNHEY and CDR2 is SMNVEV (reference sequence).

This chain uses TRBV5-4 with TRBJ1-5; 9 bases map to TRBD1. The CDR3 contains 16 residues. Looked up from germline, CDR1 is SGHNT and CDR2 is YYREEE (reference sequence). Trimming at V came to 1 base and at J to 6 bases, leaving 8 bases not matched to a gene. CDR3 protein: CASSLYRQGVAQPQHF. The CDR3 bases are TGTGCCAGCAGCTTGTATAGACAGGGGGTCGCTCAGCCCCAGCATTTT.

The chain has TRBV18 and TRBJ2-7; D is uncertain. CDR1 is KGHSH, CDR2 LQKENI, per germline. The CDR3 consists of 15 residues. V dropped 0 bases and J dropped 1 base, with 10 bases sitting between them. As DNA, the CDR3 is TGTGCCAGCTCACCACCGGAAAGAGCGTCCTACGAGCAGTACTTC. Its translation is CASSPPERASYEQYF.

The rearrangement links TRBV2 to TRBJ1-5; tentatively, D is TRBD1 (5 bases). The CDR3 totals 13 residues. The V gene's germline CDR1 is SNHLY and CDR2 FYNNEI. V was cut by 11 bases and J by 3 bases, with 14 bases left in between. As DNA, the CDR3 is TGTGCCTCCCTTGGGGCCCACAATCAGCCCCAGCATTTT. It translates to CASLGAHNQPQHF.

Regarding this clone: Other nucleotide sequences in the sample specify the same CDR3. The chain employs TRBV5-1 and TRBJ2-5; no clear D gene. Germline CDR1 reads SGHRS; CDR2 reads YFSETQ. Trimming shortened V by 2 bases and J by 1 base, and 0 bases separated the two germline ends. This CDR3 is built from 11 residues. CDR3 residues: CASSFQETQYF. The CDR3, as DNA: TGCGCCAGCAGCTTCCAAGAGACCCAGTACTTC.